These 24 T cell receptor beta chains originate from one sample sequenced in a study of OX40 agonist ivuxolimab in advanced cancers. Assay: immunoSEQ multiplex PCR; the TCRdb copy retains only in-frame clones and omits some. The sample consists of 130,000 or so clones, approximately 90% of them appearing once. Sequencing used CD4+ or CD8+ T cells sorted from blood, obtained in a trial of the OX40 agonist ivuxolimab. The origin of the receptors is an adult with an advanced solid tumor such as melanoma, head and neck, liver or kidney cancer.

V and J are TRBV7-6 and TRBJ1-1; 8 nucleotides agree with TRBD1. The CDR3 length is 13 residues. Losses at the gene ends were 5 bases for V and 5 bases for J; bases not matched to a gene: 4. Per germline, CDR1 SGHVS and CDR2 FNYEAQ. CDR3 nucleotides: TGTGCCAGCAGCGCGACAGGGGAGACTGAAGCTTTCTTT. Its translation: CASSATGETEAFF.

The chain employs TRBV27 and TRBJ1-5; a possible D gene is TRBD1 (5 bases). CDR1 and CDR2 from the germline V gene are MNHEY and SMNVEV (reference sequence). The CDR3 is made up of 18 amino acids. V gave up 6 bases and J gave up 5 bases, with 26 bases separating them. DNA for the CDR3: TGTGCCAGCAGACTGAACGGGGGAACAGTGGCGCAGGATCAGCCCCAGCATTTT. Translated: CASRLNGGTVAQDQPQHF.

The chain couples TRBV27 to TRBJ1-2, with 10 nucleotides matching TRBD1. The V gene's germline CDR1 is MNHEY and CDR2 SMNVEV (reference sequence). Unmatched junction bases numbered 13, after V lost 5 bases and J lost 4 bases. The CDR3 loop spans 17 amino acids. CDR3 DNA: TGTGCCAGCAGTCCCCACCGGGACAGGGGACGTCGCTATGGCTACACCTTC. It yields the protein CASSPHRDRGRRYGYTF.

This chain links TRBV6-5 with TRBJ1-5; 8 nucleotides line up with TRBD1. Germline CDR1 is MNHEY and CDR2 is SVGAGI. CDR3 length: 15 amino acids. V gave up 7 bases and J gave up 7 bases; unmatched junction bases: 12. The CDR3 sequence: CASKPDRGMGQPQHF. CDR3 nucleotides: TGTGCCAGCAAGCCCGACAGGGGAATGGGGCAGCCCCAGCATTTT.

This chain uses TRBV6-5 with TRBJ1-5; a weak D match, TRBD1 (5 bases). CDR1 and CDR2 from the germline V gene are MNHEY and SVGAGI. With 5 bases removed from V and 6 bases from J, the gap between germline ends came to 14 bases. There are 14 residues in the CDR3. The CDR3 DNA reads as TGTGCCAGCAGTCCACGGCAGGGCGGTCAGCCCCAGCATTTT. Protein product: CASSPRQGGQPQHF.

This clone has just one count. This rearrangement joins TRBV10-3 to TRBJ2-2; the D gene is possibly TRBD2 (5 bases). CDR1 ENHRY and CDR2 SYGVKD come from the germline V gene. V lost 0 bases, J lost 1 base, and 9 bases lay in between. The CDR3 has 16 residues. CDR3 protein: CAISESPGMNTGELFF. Here the CDR3 DNA reads TGTGCCATCAGTGAGTCTCCCGGGATGAACACCGGGGAGCTGTTTTTT.

The chain recombines TRBV19 with TRBJ2-2, with TRBD1 identical over 11 bases. Germline-derived CDR1 and CDR2 are LNHDA and SQIVND (reference sequence). The CDR3 is made up of 16 amino acids. Trimming removed 0 bases from V and 7 bases from J; junction bases left unmatched: 4. This CDR3 is CASSIEGQGAYGELFF. The CDR3 DNA reads TGTGCCAGTAGTATAGAAGGACAGGGGGCTTACGGGGAGCTGTTTTTT.

The chain combines TRBV7-2 with TRBJ2-7, with D possibly TRBD2 on 6 matching bases. This CDR3 comprises 14 residues. V was clipped by 3 bases and J by 5 bases, with 14 bases between them. Germline V CDR1 and CDR2: SGHTA, FQGNSA. CDR3 DNA: TGTGCCAGCAGCTTGGGACTGGGAGTCGACGAGCAGTACTTC. It translates to CASSLGLGVDEQYF.

The chain combines TRBV19 with TRBJ1-5; 8 bases align to TRBD1. The CDR3 covers 15 residues. Germline CDR1 LNHDA, CDR2 SQIVND (reference sequence). The J segment lost 1 base and the V segment lost 6 bases, leaving 5 bases of the junction unmatched. CDR3 sequence: CASSTGGKSNQPQHF. As DNA, the CDR3 is TGTGCCAGTAGCACAGGGGGGAAGAGCAATCAGCCCCAGCATTTT.

CDR3 coding DNA: TGTGCCAGCGGAGGAGGGACAGGCGGGAAAGAGACCCAGTACTTC. Translated, it gives CASGGGTGGKETQYF. The chain recombines TRBV7-9 with TRBJ2-5, with 8 bases aligning to TRBD1. CDR1 is SEHNR, CDR2 FQNEAQ, per germline (reference sequence). J gave up 3 bases and V 8 bases, and 11 bases lay outside the gene matches. The CDR3 is 15 amino acids. Full variable domain (rest looked up from reference TRBV7-9 and TRBJ2-5): DTGVSQNPRHKITKRGQNVTFRCDPISEHNRLYWYRQTLGQGPEFLTYFQNEAQLEKSRLLSDRFSAERPKGSFSTLEIQRTEQGDSAMYLCASGGGTGGKETQYFGPGTRLLVL.

This chain joins TRBV28 and TRBJ2-1; 16 bases are shared with TRBD2. J lost 12 bases, V lost 6 bases, and 8 bases had no gene match. CDR1 and CDR2 from the germline V gene are MDHEN and SYDVKM. The CDR3 loop spans 15 amino acids. This CDR3 reads CASRSPGLAGGVQFF. For the CDR3, the DNA is TGTGCCAGCAGGAGTCCGGGACTAGCGGGAGGGGTGCAGTTCTTC. Combining the CDR3 with reference TRBV28 and TRBJ2-1 gives the whole variable domain DVKVTQSSRYLVKRTGEKVFLECVQDMDHENMFWYRQDPGLGLRLIYFSYDVKMKEKGDIPEGYSVSREKKERFSLILESASTNQTSMYLCASRSPGLAGGVQFFGPGTRLTVL.

This chain joins TRBV19 and TRBJ2-5, with 8 bases that match TRBD1. The J call may be mistaken, given a closer DNA end match to TRBJ2-7. Per the germline V gene, CDR1 is LNHDA and CDR2 is SQIVND (reference sequence). There are 15 residues in the CDR3. DNA for the CDR3: TGTGCCAGTAGAGCCTCCGGGACAGGTGGATACGAGCAGTACTTC. Encoded protein: CASRASGTGGYEQYF.

The CDR3 DNA reads as TGTGCCAGCAGCCAAGCACCCTACAATGAGCAGTTCTTC. Translated, it gives CASSQAPYNEQFF. The chain links TRBV4-2 to TRBJ2-1; D not certain. Looked up from germline, CDR1 is LGHNA and CDR2 is YNFKEQ. Trimming shortened V by 1 base and J by 2 bases, and 3 bases separated the two germline ends. The CDR3 is 13 residues long.

The chain combines TRBV25-1 with TRBJ1-4, with D perhaps matching TRBD1 (6 bases). The CDR3 is 15 residues long. V was shortened by 6 bases and J by 0 bases, with 11 bases between the two germline ends. Germline CDR1 reads MGHDK; CDR2 reads SYGVNS. In DNA, the CDR3 is TGTGCCAGCAGCAAAGGGGGAGCAACTAATGAAAAACTGTTTTTT. Translated: CASSKGGATNEKLFF. Full variable domain (remainder filled in from reference TRBV25-1 and TRBJ1-4): EADIYQTPRYLVIGTGKKITLECSQTMGHDKMYWYQQDPGMELHLIHYSYGVNSTEKGDLSSESTVSRIRTEHFPLTLESARPSHTSQYLCASSKGGATNEKLFFGSGTQLSVL.

This clone was seen a single time. The chain joins TRBV7-9 to TRBJ2-7; 7 bases match TRBD1. This CDR3 comprises 11 residues. From germline, CDR1 is SEHNR and CDR2 FQNEAQ (reference sequence). The CDR3 DNA follows: TGTGCAGGGGGCAGGGCATACGAGCAGTACTTC. Protein sequence: CAGGRAYEQYF.

This sequence joins TRBV19 and TRBJ1-1, with D perhaps TRBD1 (5 bases). Per the germline V gene, CDR1 is LNHDA and CDR2 is SQIVND (reference sequence). The V end lost 4 bases, the J end lost 3 bases, and 15 bases lay between the germline ends. This CDR3 has 15 amino acids. The CDR3 spells CASSTMRGRYTEAFF. The CDR3 region has the DNA TGTGCCAGTAGTACAATGAGGGGTCGGTACACTGAAGCTTTCTTT.

The chain employs TRBV5-1 and TRBJ2-7; weak D call: TRBD1 (6 bases). Germline V gene data show CDR1 as SGHRS and CDR2 as YFSETQ. The CDR3 length is 14 residues. Trimming took 2 bases from V and 4 from J, leaving 13 bases between them. The CDR3 spells CASSFLSGDYEQYF. CDR3 in DNA: TGCGCCAGCAGCTTTTTATCAGGGGATTACGAGCAGTACTTC.

In this sample, this clone turned up once. The genes are TRBV6-5 and TRBJ2-5; 7 bases fit TRBD1. The CDR3 is 15 residues long. Germline V CDR1 and CDR2: MNHEY, SVGAGI. The V segment lost 6 bases and the J segment 5 bases; nucleotides outside the gene matches: 12. The CDR3 sequence is CASRPPGQRRETQYF. The DNA for the CDR3 is TGTGCCAGCAGACCTCCGGGACAGAGAAGGGAGACCCAGTACTTC.

This clone was picked up one time. An end of the junction differs from the germline gene, which may be a read error. V usage is TRBV6-6 and J usage is TRBJ1-1; D is possibly TRBD1 (5 bases). In germline, CDR1 is MNHNY, CDR2 SVGAGI (reference sequence). The CDR3 sequence is 9 residues long. The CDR3 region is CASSYEGLF. The CDR3 DNA reads TGTGCCAGCAGTTACGAGGGGCTCTTT.

The chain recombines TRBV4-1 with TRBJ1-1, with TRBD1 matching 8 bases. This CDR3 has 19 amino acids. V was clipped by 0 bases and J by 1 base; unmatched bases: 13. Germline CDR1 reads MGHRA; CDR2 reads YSYEKL. The CDR3 region is CASSQDWGTGIWKNTEAFF. The DNA of the CDR3 is TGCGCCAGCAGCCAAGATTGGGGGACAGGCATTTGGAAGAACACTGAAGCTTTCTTT.

This clone was seen once. The V call is TRBV1, the J call TRBJ1-1; TRBD1 is the table's D call, not checked against the DNA. TRBV1 is labeled a pseudogene. This CDR3 is 18 amino acids long. In DNA, the CDR3 is TGCACCAGCAGCCAAGATCTGGCGACAGACCAGATGAACACTGAAGCTTTCTTT. Its translation is CTSSQDLATDQMNTEAFF.

Regarding this clone: Other DNA sequences in the sample encode the same CDR3. The CDR3 region is CASSPGTGGDEQYF. DNA of the CDR3: TGTGCCAGCTCCCCCGGGACAGGGGGAGATGAGCAGTACTTC. This chain uses TRBV18 with TRBJ2-7; 11 nucleotides line up with TRBD1. Trimming at V came to 6 bases and at J to 7 bases, leaving 8 bases not matched to a gene. The V gene's germline CDR1 is KGHSH and CDR2 LQKENI. This CDR3 is 14 amino acids long.

The V and J genes are TRBV19 and TRBJ1-2; 8 bases map to TRBD1. The CDR3 loop spans 12 amino acids. J lost 8 bases, V lost 6 bases, and 5 bases had no gene match. Germline loops: CDR1 LNHDA, CDR2 SQIVND (reference sequence). This CDR3 reads CASSDRGEGYTF. The CDR3, as DNA: TGTGCCAGTAGCGACAGGGGAGAGGGCTACACCTTC.

This clone appeared once. J is TRBJ1-1 and V is TRBV5-1; 7 bases match TRBD1. There are 14 residues in the CDR3. Germline V gene lookup returns CDR1 SGHRS and CDR2 YFSETQ. V was clipped by 2 bases and J by 5 bases; unmatched bases: 6. As DNA, the CDR3 is TGCGCCAGCAGCTTCGGACAGGAGGGAACTGAAGCTTTCTTT. Residues: CASSFGQEGTEAFF.